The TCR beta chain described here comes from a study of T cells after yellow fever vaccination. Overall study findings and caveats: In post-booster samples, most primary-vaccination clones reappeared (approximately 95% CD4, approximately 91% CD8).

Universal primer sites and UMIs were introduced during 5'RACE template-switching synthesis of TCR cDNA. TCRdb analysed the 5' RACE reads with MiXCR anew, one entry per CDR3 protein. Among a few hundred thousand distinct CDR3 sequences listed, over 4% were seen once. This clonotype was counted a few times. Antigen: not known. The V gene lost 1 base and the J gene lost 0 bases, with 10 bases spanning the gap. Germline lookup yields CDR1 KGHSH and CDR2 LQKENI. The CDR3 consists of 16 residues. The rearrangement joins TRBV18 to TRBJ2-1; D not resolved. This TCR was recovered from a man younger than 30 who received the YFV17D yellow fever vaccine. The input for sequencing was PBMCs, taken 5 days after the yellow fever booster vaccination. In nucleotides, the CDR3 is TGTGCCAGCTCACCACGACAAGCAGCCTCCTACAATGAGCAGTTCTTC. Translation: CASSPRQAASYNEQFF.